Below are 15 T cell receptor beta chains sequenced from a single sample in a study of blood T cells in healthy people across ages. A second PCR, run for roughly 6 to 11 cycles, used a sample-barcoded 5' primer plus a J-beta primer mix. TCRdb processed the 5' RACE reads anew with MiXCR; each CDR3 protein has one entry. Among 800,000 to 950,000 distinct CDR3 sequences listed, 25% to 30% were seen once. These data were also reused for a study on T cells of mothers and their children.

What was sequenced was blood. The receptor source for this set is a woman aged 40 to 50 in good health.

CDR3 in DNA: TGCGCCAGCAGCCCTCTGACAGGGGGCGATTTTCCAGATACGCAGTATTTT. Its translation: CASSPLTGGDFPDTQYF. This chain connects TRBV5-1 to TRBJ2-3, with 10 bases matching TRBD1. The CDR3 consists of 17 residues. Germline V gives CDR1 SGHRS, CDR2 YFSETQ. V was pared by 4 bases and J by 4 bases, with 12 bases of the junction left unmatched.

There are many counts of this clonotype. The V call is TRBV7-2, the J call TRBJ2-1, with 9 positions matching TRBD2. V lost 4 bases and J lost 6; bases outside the gene matches: 10. The V gene's germline CDR1 is SGHTA and CDR2 FQGNSA. This CDR3 region has 16 residues. CDR3 nucleotide sequence: TGTGCCAGCAGCTCTAGGGGGCTAGCGGGGCCCAATGAGCAGTTCTTC. Translated: CASSSRGLAGPNEQFF.

A few counts support this clonotype. This chain links TRBV11-2 with TRBJ2-5; D not certain. The length of the CDR3 is 12 residues. Looked up from germline, CDR1 is SGHAT and CDR2 is FQNNGV. V was clipped by 6 bases and J by 3 bases, with 8 bases between them. Here the CDR3 DNA reads TGTGCCAGCAGATGGCTGGAAGAGACCCAGTACTTC. Its translation: CASRWLEETQYF.

About this clonotype itself: This may stem from a read error, because a much larger clone lies one nucleotide away. The chain combines TRBV3-1 with TRBJ1-2, with a possible D match to TRBD1 (6 bases). This CDR3 comprises 15 residues. The germline gives CDR1 LGHDT, CDR2 YNNKEL (reference sequence). V was pared by 1 base and J by 2 bases, with 11 bases between. CDR3 residues: CASSQGSQGNYGYTF. As DNA, the CDR3 is TGTGCCAGCAGCCAAGGTAGTCAGGGGAACTATGGCTACACCTTC.

The chain carries TRBV28 and TRBJ1-1; 7 nucleotides match TRBD1. In germline, CDR1 is MDHEN, CDR2 SYDVKM. V gave up 3 bases and J gave up 1 base; unmatched junction bases: 5. This CDR3 contains 15 residues. In DNA form, the CDR3 reads TGTGCCAGCAGTTTTCAAGGGACAGCGAACACTGAAGCTTTCTTT. It codes for CASSFQGTANTEAFF.

This clonotype was observed at least ten times. The CDR3 sequence: CASSLAKGIYGYTF. The CDR3 DNA follows: TGTGCCAGCAGCTTAGCGAAGGGGATCTATGGCTACACCTTC. The chain combines TRBV7-8 with TRBJ1-2; D perhaps matches TRBD1 (5 bases). This CDR3 contains 14 residues. V was clipped by 0 bases and J by 4 bases, with 9 bases between them. Germline-derived CDR1 and CDR2 are SGHVS and FQNEAQ.

This clonotype showed up just a few times. This sequence joins TRBV28 and TRBJ2-3, with D possibly being TRBD2 (6 bases). Germline CDR1 reads MDHEN; CDR2 reads SYDVKM. The CDR3 consists of 16 residues. V was shortened by 6 bases and J by 2 bases, with 18 bases between the two germline ends. CDR3 region: CASSPGGLGITDTQYF. In DNA, the CDR3 is TGTGCCAGCAGCCCTGGGGGGTTAGGGATCACAGATACGCAGTATTTT.

The genes are TRBV5-1 and TRBJ1-2; 7 bases align to TRBD1. This CDR3 is built from 14 residues. With 4 bases clipped from V and 5 bases from J, the junction kept 8 bases outside the gene matches. CDR1 and CDR2 (germline): SGHRS, YFSETQ. CDR3 nucleotides: TGCGCCAGCAGCGCCGCACCAGGGGGGTATGGCTACACCTTC. This encodes CASSAAPGGYGYTF.

The V call is TRBV5-5, the J call TRBJ1-4; 7 nucleotides line up with TRBD1. The J segment lost 8 bases and the V segment lost 4 bases, leaving 11 bases of the junction unmatched. CDR3 length: 15 residues. CDR1 and CDR2 from the germline V gene are SGHKS and YYEKEE (reference sequence). CDR3 sequence: CASSTGQVRGEKLFF. The CDR3 DNA sequence: TGTGCCAGCAGCACCGGACAGGTCCGAGGGGAAAAACTGTTTTTT.

This chain uses TRBV20-1 with TRBJ1-6, with TRBD1 as a possible D gene (5 bases). CDR1 is DFQATT and CDR2 is SNEGSKA in the germline V gene (reference sequence). The CDR3 sequence is 18 residues long. The V and J ends lost 2 bases and 5 bases respectively, with 22 bases between them. This CDR3 reads CSARRRAGTLKNNSPLHF. The CDR3 region has the DNA TGCAGTGCTAGACGCCGCGCGGGGACCCTTAAGAATAATTCACCCCTCCACTTT.

This clonotype was seen a handful of times. The V call is TRBV3-1, the J call TRBJ2-5, with TRBD1 matching over 7 bases. This CDR3 is built from 15 residues. V lost 4 bases to trimming and J lost 2 bases; unmatched junction nucleotides: 7. CDR1 is LGHDT and CDR2 is YNNKEL in the germline V gene (reference sequence). CDR3 amino acids: CASSLKQGKQETQYF. DNA for the CDR3: TGTGCCAGCAGCCTAAAACAGGGGAAACAAGAGACCCAGTACTTC.

This chain connects TRBV20-1 to TRBJ1-4; a possible D gene is TRBD1 (6 bases). V dropped 5 bases and J dropped 10 bases, with 20 bases sitting between them. The CDR3 extends over 14 amino acids. Germline CDR1 reads DFQATT; CDR2 reads SNEGSKA (reference sequence). The CDR3 region is CSAEEGGTDGKLFF. The DNA for the CDR3 is TGCAGTGCTGAGGAAGGGGGGACTGATGGAAAACTGTTTTTT.

This clonotype was seen many times. The rearrangement joins TRBV7-6 to TRBJ1-2; TRBD1 aligns across 8 bases. CDR1 and CDR2 (germline): SGHVS, FNYEAQ. The V and J ends lost 3 bases and 1 base, in that order; junction bases with no gene match: 10. This CDR3 has 17 amino acids. The CDR3 region is CASSLGLDRAFNYGYTF. CDR3 in DNA: TGTGCCAGCAGCTTGGGCTTGGACAGGGCCTTTAACTATGGCTACACCTTC.

The table lists this clonotype with a few counts. DNA of the CDR3: TGTGCCAGCAGCCGAGGGGGGGGGCCGACCTACGAGCAGTACTTC. Translating gives CASSRGGGPTYEQYF. The chain employs TRBV6-5 and TRBJ2-7, with D perhaps TRBD2 (7 bases). Trimming took 6 bases from V and 2 from J, leaving 17 bases between them. The germline V gene has CDR1 MNHEY and CDR2 SVGAGI. This CDR3 comprises 15 residues.

V gene TRBV29-1 combines with J gene TRBJ1-3; D possibly corresponds to TRBD1 (5 bases). CDR1 is SQVTM, CDR2 ANQGSEA, per germline. This CDR3 is 13 amino acids long. Deletions cut 7 bases from V and 4 bases from J, with 14 bases between. Here the CDR3 reads CSEGPNNGNTIYF. The CDR3 DNA reads TGCAGCGAGGGACCTAATAACGGAAACACCATATATTTT.